This T cell receptor (beta chain) was identified during a study of blood T cell repertoires in COVID-19 (dated by TCRdb to 2018 to 2021). Regarding the complete study: Collaborator samples came from the United States, Italy and Spain and covered acute and convalescent phases of COVID-19. Deeply sampled blood TCRbeta repertoires from subjects exposed to, actively infected with, or recovered from COVID-19 were included in the dataset. The repertoires were released in a freely available public database meant as a resource for research on the immune response to SARS-CoV-2. The samples were drawn from two sources: the first 160 participants of the ongoing ImmuneRACE study, and 1,254 subjects contributed by 6 global collaborators. Where HLA class I and class II types were available, the types were taken from metadata supplied by the sample provider, not from assay-based typing. The sample metadata nearly always contained a de-identified subject ID, COVID-19 status, age in years and sex. The material from the prospective study consisted of cDNA or gDNA derived from T cells, B-cell-depleted T cells, or PBMCs.

One collaborating source in Seattle enrolled patients while the patients were actively infected and followed the patients over time throughout the course of disease. Whole blood was collected in K2EDTA tubes by collaborating institutions according to the institutions' own protocols. For TCRbeta analysis, collaborators shipped samples as frozen whole blood, isolated PBMCs, or DNA extracted from either of those sample types. Trimming removed 2 bases from V and 1 base from J; the gene matches leave 12 bases unexplained. The CDR3, cysteine through phenylalanine, is 18 amino acids long. The CDR3 DNA has 54 bases and is translated from base 1. Reading the germline V gene (reference sequence) gives CDR1 SEHNR and CDR2 FQNEAQ. General findings and caveats noted by the study authors: How much clinical and demographic metadata was included differed by source and by participant, and the metadata was provided uncurated.

As regards this clone: The antigen this receptor binds is unknown. There are no base qualities to consult, and no much larger clone falls within one base.

The immunoSEQ Assay, a bias-controlled multiplex PCR, was used to amplify TCRbeta CDR3 regions from genomic DNA. The study's own analysis went as follows. Nucleated cell counts per sample were estimated from amplification of reference gene primers within the assay. To quantify the absolute abundance of each unique TCRbeta CDR3 rearrangement, sequence reads were collapsed and filtered. For each sample, productive Simpson clonality was calculated by taking the square root of Simpson's diversity index across productive rearrangements. Drawn from immuneACCESS, this table holds only the in-frame rearrangements with V and J called that TCRdb kept. Clones are partly lost; checked studies trace under half to an unresolved V gene and leave the rest unexplained. The D gene and trimming were derived from the DNA, and the V and J assignments and clone size from that table. The sample table contains roughly 100,000 clones; only one count was recorded for 76% of them. Approximately 6.2% of the sample is in the top ten clones.

This receptor was identified in a man at least 80 years old with COVID-19, enrolled during active disease. Sequenced sample: peripheral blood. This chain is built from TRBV7-9 and TRBJ2-3; 7 nucleotides in the junction match TRBD2. The DNA sequence reads TGTGCCAGCAGCTTACCCCCGGGGGGAGCACATCGCACAGATACGCAGTATTTT. This yields the protein CASSLPPGGAHRTDTQYF.